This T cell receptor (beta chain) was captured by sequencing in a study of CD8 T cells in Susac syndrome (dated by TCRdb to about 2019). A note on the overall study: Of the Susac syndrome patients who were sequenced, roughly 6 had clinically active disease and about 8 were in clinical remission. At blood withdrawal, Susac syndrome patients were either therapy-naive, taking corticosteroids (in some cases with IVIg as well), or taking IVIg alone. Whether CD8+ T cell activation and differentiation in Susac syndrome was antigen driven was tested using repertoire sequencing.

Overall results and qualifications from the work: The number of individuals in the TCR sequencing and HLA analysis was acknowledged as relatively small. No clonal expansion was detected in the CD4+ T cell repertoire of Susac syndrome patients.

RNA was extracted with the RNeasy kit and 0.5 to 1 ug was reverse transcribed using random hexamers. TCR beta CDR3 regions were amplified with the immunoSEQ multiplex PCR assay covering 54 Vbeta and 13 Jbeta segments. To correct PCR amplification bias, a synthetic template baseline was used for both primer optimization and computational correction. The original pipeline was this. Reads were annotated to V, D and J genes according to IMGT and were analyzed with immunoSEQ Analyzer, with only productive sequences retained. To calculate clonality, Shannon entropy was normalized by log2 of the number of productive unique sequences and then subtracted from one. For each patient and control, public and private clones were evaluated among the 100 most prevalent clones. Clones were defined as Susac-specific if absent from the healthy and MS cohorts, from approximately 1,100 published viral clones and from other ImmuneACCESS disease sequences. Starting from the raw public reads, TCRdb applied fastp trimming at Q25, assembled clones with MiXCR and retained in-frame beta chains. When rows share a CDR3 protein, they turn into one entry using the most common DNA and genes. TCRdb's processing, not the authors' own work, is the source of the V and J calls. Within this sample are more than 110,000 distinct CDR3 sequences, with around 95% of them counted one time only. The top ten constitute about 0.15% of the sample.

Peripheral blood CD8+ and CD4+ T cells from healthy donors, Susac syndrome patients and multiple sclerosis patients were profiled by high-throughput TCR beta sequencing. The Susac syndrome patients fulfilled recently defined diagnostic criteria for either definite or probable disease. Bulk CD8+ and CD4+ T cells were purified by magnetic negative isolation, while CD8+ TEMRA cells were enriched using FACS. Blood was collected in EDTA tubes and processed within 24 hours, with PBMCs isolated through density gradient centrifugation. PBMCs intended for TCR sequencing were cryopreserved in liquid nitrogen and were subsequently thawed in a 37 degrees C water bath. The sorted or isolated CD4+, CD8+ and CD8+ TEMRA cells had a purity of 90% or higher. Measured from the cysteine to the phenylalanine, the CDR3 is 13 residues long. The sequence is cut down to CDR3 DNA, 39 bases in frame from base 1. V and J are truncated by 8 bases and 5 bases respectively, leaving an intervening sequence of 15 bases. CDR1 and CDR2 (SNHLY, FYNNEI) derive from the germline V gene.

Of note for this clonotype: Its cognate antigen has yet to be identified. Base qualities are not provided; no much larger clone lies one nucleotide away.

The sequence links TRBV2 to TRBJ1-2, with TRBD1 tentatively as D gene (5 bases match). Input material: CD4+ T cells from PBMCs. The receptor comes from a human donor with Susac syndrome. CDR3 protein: CASGVQGGYGYTF. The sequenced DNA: TGTGCCAGCGGTGTTCAGGGAGGTTATGGCTACACCTTC.